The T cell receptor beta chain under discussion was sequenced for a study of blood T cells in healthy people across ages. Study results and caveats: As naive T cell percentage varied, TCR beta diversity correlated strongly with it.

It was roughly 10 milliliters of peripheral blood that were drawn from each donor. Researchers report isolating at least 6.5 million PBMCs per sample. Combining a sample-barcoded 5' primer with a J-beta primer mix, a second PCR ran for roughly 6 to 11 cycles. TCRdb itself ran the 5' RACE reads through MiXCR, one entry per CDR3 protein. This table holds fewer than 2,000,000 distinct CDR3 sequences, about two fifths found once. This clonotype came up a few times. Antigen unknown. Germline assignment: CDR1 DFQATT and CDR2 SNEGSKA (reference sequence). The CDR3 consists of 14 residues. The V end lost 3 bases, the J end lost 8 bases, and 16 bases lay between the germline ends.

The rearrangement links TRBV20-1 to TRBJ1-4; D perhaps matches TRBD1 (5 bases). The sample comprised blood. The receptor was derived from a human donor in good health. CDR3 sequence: CSASKGLNSEKLFF. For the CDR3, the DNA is TGCAGTGCTAGTAAGGGGTTGAATTCAGAAAAACTGTTTTTT.